This TCR beta chain was sequenced for a study of response to subunit inactivated influenza vaccine (dated by TCRdb to about 2018). Describing the broader study: The study used deep quantitative T cell receptor repertoire profiling to track responses to a trivalent subunit inactivated influenza vaccine.

Libraries were made using RT-PCR. For sequencing, an Illumina HiSeq 2500 was employed. TCRdb reworked the public reads: Q25 trimming with fastp, MiXCR clone assembly, productive beta chains retained. Rows with a matching CDR3 protein are joined into one entry that keeps the most common DNA and genes. The sample yields 550,000 to 650,000 distinct CDR3 sequences; about an eighth were counted once. The ten largest clones add up to roughly 10% of the sample. A note on this clonotype: It has no known antigen specificity. No much larger clone exists at a distance of one base, and base qualities are not known.

V loses 1 base at its end and J loses 6 bases; junction bases beyond the gene matches: 5. CDR1 and CDR2 are drawn from the germline V gene: MGHRA, YSYEKL. Counted from cysteine to phenylalanine, this CDR3 has 14 amino acids. Only CDR3 DNA is held: 42 bases, read in frame from base 1. Overall study results and their limits: The authors suggested that each seasonal influenza vaccination may recruit only a limited number of new T cells.

The chain uses TRBV4-1 and TRBJ1-1; TRBD1 fits 7 bases in the junction. The source of this sequence is a man over 45 who received an inactivated influenza vaccine. Donor details come from another sample of the same person, matched by shared clones. The specimen was PBMCs from blood, collected on the day of vaccination. CDR3 reads: CASSQGFQGAEAFF. The DNA reads as follows: TGCGCCAGCAGCCAAGGTTTCCAGGGGGCTGAAGCTTTCTTT.